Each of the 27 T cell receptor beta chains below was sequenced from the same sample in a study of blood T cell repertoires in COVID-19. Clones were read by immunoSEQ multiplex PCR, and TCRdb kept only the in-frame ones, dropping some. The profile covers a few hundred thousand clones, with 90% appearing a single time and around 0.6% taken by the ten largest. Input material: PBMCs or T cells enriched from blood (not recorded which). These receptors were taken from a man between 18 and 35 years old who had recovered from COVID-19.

The CDR3 nucleotides are TGCGCCAGCAGCTTGGCCCCTAGCGGGCCGAACACCGGGGAGCTGTTTTTT. This translates into CASSLAPSGPNTGELFF. This chain connects TRBV5-1 to TRBJ2-2; 8 bases fit TRBD2. CDR3 size: 17 residues. Trimming at V came to 0 bases and at J to 0 bases, leaving 4 bases not matched to a gene. CDR1 is SGHRS, CDR2 YFSETQ, per germline.

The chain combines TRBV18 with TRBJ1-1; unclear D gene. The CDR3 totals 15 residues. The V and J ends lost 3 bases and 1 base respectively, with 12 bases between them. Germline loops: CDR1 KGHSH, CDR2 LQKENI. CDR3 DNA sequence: TGTGCCAGCTCACCCCGACCGACTTCGAACACTGAAGCTTTCTTT. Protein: CASSPRPTSNTEAFF.

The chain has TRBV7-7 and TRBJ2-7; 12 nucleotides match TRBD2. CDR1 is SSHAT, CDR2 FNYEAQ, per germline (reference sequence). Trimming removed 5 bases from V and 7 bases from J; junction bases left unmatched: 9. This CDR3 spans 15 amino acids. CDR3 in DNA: TGTGCCAGCAGCCCGCTGACTAGCGGGAGTGGAGAGCAGTACTTC. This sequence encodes CASSPLTSGSGEQYF.

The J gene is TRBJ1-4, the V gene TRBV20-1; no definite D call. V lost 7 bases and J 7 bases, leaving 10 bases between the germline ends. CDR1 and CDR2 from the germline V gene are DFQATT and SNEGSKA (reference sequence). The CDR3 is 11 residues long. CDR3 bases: TGCAGTGGAGAGAGGAGTGAAAAACTGTTTTTT. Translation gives CSGERSEKLFF.

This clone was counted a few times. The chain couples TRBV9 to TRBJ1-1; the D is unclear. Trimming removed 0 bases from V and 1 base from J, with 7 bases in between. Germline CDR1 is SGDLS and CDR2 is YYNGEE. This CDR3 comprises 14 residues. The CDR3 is CASSVVPGNTEAFF. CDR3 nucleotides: TGTGCCAGCAGCGTAGTCCCGGGGAACACTGAAGCTTTCTTT.

The CDR3 DNA reads TGTGCCACCAGTGATTTCGGGGGGGAGATACACAATGAGCAGTTCTTC. Translation: CATSDFGGEIHNEQFF. The chain links TRBV24-1 to TRBJ2-1; 8 nucleotides align to TRBD2. Germline V gene lookup returns CDR1 KGHDR and CDR2 SFDVKD. The CDR3 extends over 16 amino acids. V was pared by 1 base and J by 5 bases, with 6 bases of the junction left unmatched.

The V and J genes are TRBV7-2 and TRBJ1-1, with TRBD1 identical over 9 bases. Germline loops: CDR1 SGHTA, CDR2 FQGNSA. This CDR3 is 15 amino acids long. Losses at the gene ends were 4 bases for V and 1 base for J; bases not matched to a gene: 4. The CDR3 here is CASSYTGGRNTEAFF. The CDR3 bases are TGTGCCAGCAGCTATACAGGGGGCCGGAACACTGAAGCTTTCTTT.

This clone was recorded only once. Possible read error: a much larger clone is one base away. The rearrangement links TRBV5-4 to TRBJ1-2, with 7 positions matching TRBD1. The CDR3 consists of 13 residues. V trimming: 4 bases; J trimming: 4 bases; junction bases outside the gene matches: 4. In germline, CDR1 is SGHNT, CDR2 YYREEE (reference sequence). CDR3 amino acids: CASSPGTAYGYTF. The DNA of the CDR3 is TGTGCCAGCAGCCCGGGGACAGCCTATGGCTACACCTTC.

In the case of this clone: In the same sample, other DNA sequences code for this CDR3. CDR3: CAISESRGMNTEAFF. CDR3 in DNA: TGTGCCATCAGTGAGTCGAGAGGGATGAACACTGAAGCTTTCTTT. V usage is TRBV10-3 and J usage is TRBJ1-1; D gene unclear. This CDR3 comprises 15 residues. Germline-derived CDR1 and CDR2 are ENHRY and SYGVKD. V was cut by 0 bases and J by 0 bases, with 8 bases left in between.

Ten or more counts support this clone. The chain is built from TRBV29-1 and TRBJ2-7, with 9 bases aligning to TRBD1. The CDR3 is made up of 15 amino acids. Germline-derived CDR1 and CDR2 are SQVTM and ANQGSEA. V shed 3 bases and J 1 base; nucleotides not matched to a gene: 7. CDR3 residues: CSVETLQGASYEQYF. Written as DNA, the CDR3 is TGCAGCGTTGAGACCCTACAGGGGGCATCCTACGAGCAGTACTTC.

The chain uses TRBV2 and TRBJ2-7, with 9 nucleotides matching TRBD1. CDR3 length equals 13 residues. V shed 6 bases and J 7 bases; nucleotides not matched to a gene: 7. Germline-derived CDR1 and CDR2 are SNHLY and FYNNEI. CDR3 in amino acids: CASRGQGFLEQYF. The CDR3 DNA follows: TGTGCCAGCAGAGGACAGGGGTTCTTGGAGCAGTACTTC.

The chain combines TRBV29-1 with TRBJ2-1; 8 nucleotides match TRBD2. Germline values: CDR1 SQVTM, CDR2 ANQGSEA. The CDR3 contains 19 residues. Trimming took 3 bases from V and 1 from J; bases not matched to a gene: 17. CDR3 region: CSVDSTGKRGPGSYNEQFF. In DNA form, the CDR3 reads TGCAGCGTTGATAGCACAGGGAAGCGGGGGCCGGGTTCCTACAATGAGCAGTTCTTC.

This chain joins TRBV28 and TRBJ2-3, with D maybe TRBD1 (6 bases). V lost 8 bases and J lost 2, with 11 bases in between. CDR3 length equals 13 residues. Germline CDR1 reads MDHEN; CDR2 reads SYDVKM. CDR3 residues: CASGTGNTDTQYF. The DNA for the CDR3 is TGTGCCAGCGGAACAGGGAACACAGATACGCAGTATTTT.

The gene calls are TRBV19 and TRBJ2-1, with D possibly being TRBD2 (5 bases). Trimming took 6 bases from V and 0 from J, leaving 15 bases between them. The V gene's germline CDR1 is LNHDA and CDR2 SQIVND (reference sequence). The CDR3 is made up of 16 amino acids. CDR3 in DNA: TGTGCCAGTAGCAGTATACTAGAGAGCTCCTACAATGAGCAGTTCTTC. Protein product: CASSSILESSYNEQFF.

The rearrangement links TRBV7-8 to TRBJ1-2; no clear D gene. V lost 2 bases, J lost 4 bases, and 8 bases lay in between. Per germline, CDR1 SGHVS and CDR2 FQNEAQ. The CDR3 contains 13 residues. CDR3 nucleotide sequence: TGTGCCAGCAGCTTATTAGGAGGCTATGGCTACACCTTC. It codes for CASSLLGGYGYTF.

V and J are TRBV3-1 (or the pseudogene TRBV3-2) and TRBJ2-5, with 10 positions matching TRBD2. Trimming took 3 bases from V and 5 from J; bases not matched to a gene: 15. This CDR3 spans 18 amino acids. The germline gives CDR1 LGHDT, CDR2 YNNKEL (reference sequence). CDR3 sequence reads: CASSQAPAGGQIGETQYF. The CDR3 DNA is TGTGCCAGCAGCCAGGCGCCAGCGGGGGGGCAGATTGGGGAGACCCAGTACTTC.

CDR3 loop: CASSIVGREDRYGYTF. In DNA form, the CDR3 reads TGTGCCAGTAGTATAGTCGGCAGGGAAGATCGGTATGGCTACACCTTC. The chain employs TRBV19 and TRBJ1-2, with TRBD1 as a possible D gene (5 bases). Trimming stripped 1 base from V and 5 bases from J, with 17 bases between. The CDR3 is 16 residues long. Germline V lookup: CDR1 LNHDA, CDR2 SQIVND (reference sequence).

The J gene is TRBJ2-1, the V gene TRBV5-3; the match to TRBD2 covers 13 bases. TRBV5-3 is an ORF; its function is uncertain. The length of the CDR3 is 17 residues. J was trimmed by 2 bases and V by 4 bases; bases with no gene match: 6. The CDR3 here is CARSLSTSGGTYNEQFF. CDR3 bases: TGTGCCAGAAGCCTATCGACTAGCGGGGGGACCTACAATGAGCAGTTCTTC.

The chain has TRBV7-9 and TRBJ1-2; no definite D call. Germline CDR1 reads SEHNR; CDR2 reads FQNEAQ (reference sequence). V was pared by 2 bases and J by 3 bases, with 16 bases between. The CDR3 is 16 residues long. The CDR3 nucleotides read TGTGCCAGCAGCTTAACCCTGAGTACCCTCGACTATGGCTACACCTTC. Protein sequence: CASSLTLSTLDYGYTF.

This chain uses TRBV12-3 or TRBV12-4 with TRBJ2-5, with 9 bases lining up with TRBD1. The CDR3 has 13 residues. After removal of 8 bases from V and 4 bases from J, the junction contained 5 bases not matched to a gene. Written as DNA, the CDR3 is TGTGCCAGCCGGGACAGGGTCCTAGAGACCCAGTACTTC. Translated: CASRDRVLETQYF.

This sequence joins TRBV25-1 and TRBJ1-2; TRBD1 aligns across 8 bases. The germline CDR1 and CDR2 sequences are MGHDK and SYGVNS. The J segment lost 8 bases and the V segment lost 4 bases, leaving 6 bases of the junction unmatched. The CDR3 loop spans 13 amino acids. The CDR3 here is CASSVGTGGGYTF. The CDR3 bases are TGTGCCAGCAGTGTTGGGACAGGCGGAGGCTACACCTTC.

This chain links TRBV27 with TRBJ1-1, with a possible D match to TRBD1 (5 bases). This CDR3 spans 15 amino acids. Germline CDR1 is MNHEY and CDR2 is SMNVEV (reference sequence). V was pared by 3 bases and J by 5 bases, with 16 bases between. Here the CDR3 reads CASSLAQGLQTEAFF. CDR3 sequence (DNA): TGTGCCAGCAGTTTGGCCCAGGGACTGCAGACTGAAGCTTTCTTT.

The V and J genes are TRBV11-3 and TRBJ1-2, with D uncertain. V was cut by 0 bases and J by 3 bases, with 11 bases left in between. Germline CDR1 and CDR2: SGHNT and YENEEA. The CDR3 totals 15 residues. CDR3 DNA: TGTGCCAGCAGCTTAGAGGGGAGTATAGACTATGGCTACACCTTC. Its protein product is CASSLEGSIDYGYTF.

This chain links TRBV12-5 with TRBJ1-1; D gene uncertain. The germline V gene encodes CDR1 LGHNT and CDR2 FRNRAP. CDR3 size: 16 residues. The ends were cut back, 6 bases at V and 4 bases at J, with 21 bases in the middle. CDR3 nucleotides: TGTGCTAGTGGCCACCGGATGGGAGCCGCGAGCACTGAAGCTTTCTTT. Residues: CASGHRMGAASTEAFF.

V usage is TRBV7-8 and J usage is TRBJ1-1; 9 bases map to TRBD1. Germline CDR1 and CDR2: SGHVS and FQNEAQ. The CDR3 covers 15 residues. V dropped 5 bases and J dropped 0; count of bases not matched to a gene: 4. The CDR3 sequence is CASSPGTGMNTEAFF. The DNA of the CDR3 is TGTGCCAGCAGCCCTGGGACAGGGATGAACACTGAAGCTTTCTTT.

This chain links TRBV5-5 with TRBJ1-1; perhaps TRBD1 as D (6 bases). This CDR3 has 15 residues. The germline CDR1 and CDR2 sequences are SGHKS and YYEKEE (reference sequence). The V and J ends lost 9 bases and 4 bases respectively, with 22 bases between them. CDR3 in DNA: TGTGCCACCCAGACGGTGACGACAGGTTCCACTGAAGCTTTCTTT. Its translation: CATQTVTTGSTEAFF.

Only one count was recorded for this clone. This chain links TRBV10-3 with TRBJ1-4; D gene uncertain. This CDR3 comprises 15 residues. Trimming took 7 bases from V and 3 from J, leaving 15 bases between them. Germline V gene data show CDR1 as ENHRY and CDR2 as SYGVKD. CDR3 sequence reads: CAINSLGVANEKLFF. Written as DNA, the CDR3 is TGTGCCATCAATAGTCTCGGGGTCGCTAATGAAAAACTGTTTTTT.